This TCR beta chain was found in a study of Ad26.COV2.S vaccination and SARS-CoV-2 variants. TCRdb keeps only in-frame clones here, not all; method: immunoSEQ multiplex PCR. The table includes around 350,000 clones, roughly 94% detected once. Regarding this clone: What it binds is unknown.

Overall study findings and caveats: Vaccine recipients surpassed placebo recipients in spike-specific TCR breadth. It is possible that the TCR breadth and depth analyses underestimated the total T cell responses. Reported post-vaccination CD8+ and CD4+ T cell responses to spike showed substantial breadth. Non-spike TCR breadth was similar in vaccine and placebo recipients.

The germline CDR1 and CDR2 sequences are MNHEY and SVGEGT. This CDR3 is 15 amino acids long. Between the trimmed V and J ends, which lost 6 bases and 1 base, there was a span of 15 bases. J is TRBJ1-1 and V is TRBV6-2 or TRBV6-3, with D unclear. The sequence was collected from a human donor who had recovered from COVID-19. The specimen comprised peripheral blood, sampled after recovery from COVID-19. Here the CDR3 reads CASSPVGGANTEAFF. The CDR3 nucleotides are TGTGCCAGCAGCCCCGTCGGCGGCGCGAACACTGAAGCTTTCTTT.